One and the same sample provided the 27 T cell receptor beta chains below, sequenced in a study of cytomegalovirus exposure and HLA in healthy donors. PCR was performed using 60 Vbeta and 13 Jbeta primers. Libraries were prepared by immunoSEQ multiplex PCR; TCRdb keeps only in-frame clonotypes and omits some of them. This sample has 76,000 or so clones; approximately 80% occur once, and the top ten carry 8% to 9%. The sequencing input was PBMCs. The receptors come from a woman aged 40 to 50 in good health and CMV-seropositive.

The sample holds a few counts of this clone. V is TRBV19 and J is TRBJ1-6; D gene unclear. Per the germline V gene, CDR1 is LNHDA and CDR2 is SQIVND (reference sequence). V lost 4 bases to trimming and J lost 9 bases, with 7 bases between them. The CDR3 sequence is 12 residues long. CDR3 loop: CASSNGGSPLHF. DNA of the CDR3: TGTGCCAGTAGTAACGGTGGTTCACCCCTCCACTTT.

The rearrangement joins TRBV6-1 to TRBJ2-3; 8 bases are shared with TRBD2. The CDR3 extends over 14 amino acids. The germline CDR1 and CDR2 sequences are MNHNS and SASEGT. Trimming at V came to 5 bases and at J to 0 bases, leaving 1 base not matched to a gene. The CDR3 sequence is CASSPGGSTDTQYF. The CDR3 coding sequence is TGTGCCAGCAGTCCGGGGGGGAGCACAGATACGCAGTATTTT.

J is TRBJ2-7 and V is TRBV2; D perhaps matches TRBD2 (5 bases). Trimming pared 3 bases from V and 0 bases from J, leaving 12 bases between. The CDR3 is made up of 15 amino acids. CDR1 and CDR2 from the germline V gene are SNHLY and FYNNEI. The CDR3 reads CASSEEQTISYEQYF. CDR3 DNA: TGTGCCAGCAGTGAGGAACAGACTATCTCCTACGAGCAGTACTTC.

J is TRBJ2-2 and V is TRBV6-1; a possible D gene is TRBD1 (6 bases). The CDR3 extends over 14 amino acids. Germline values: CDR1 MNHNS, CDR2 SASEGT. V was pared by 5 bases and J by 4 bases, with 11 bases between. CDR3 nucleotide sequence: TGTGCCAGCAGTTCCCAGGGGTTCACCGGGGAGCTGTTTTTT. It encodes CASSSQGFTGELFF.

The CDR3 sequence: CASRENGNYGYTF. The CDR3 nucleotides read TGTGCCAGCCGGGAAAACGGGAACTATGGCTACACCTTC. J is TRBJ1-2 and V is TRBV2, with unresolved D. The CDR3 is 13 amino acids. V was shortened by 8 bases and J by 2 bases, with 12 bases between the two germline ends. The germline CDR1 and CDR2 sequences are SNHLY and FYNNEI.

The genes are TRBV23-1 and TRBJ1-1; 7 bases align to TRBD1. TRBV23-1 is recorded as an ORF, its role being uncertain. The CDR3 consists of 13 residues. V dropped 2 bases and J dropped 6; count of bases not matched to a gene: 3. This chain's CDR3 is CASSQTGEAEAFF. CDR3 sequence (DNA): TGCGCCAGCAGTCAAACAGGGGAGGCTGAAGCTTTCTTT.

CDR3 DNA: TGTGCCAGCAGCTTAGGGGGGGGCAGGACCAATTCACCCCTCCACTTT. It is translated as CASSLGGGRTNSPLHF. The chain links TRBV7-9 to TRBJ1-6; D is possibly TRBD1 (6 bases). Germline CDR1 is SEHNR and CDR2 is FQNEAQ (reference sequence). The CDR3 extends over 16 amino acids. Trimming cost V 1 base and J 7 bases, with 14 bases left between them.

As to this clone: Other nucleotide sequences from this sample produce the same CDR3. The V gene is TRBV6-5, the J gene TRBJ1-3; D call uncertain. This CDR3 contains 15 residues. CDR1 and CDR2 (germline): MNHEY, SVGAGI. V was pared by 0 bases and J by 0 bases, with 6 bases between. The CDR3 coding sequence is TGTGCCAGCAGTTACTCAGGCGGCTCTGGAAACACCATATATTTT. It encodes CASSYSGGSGNTIYF.

By frequency in the sample, this clone is medium-sized. This rearrangement joins TRBV11-3 to TRBJ2-1; a possible D gene is TRBD2 (6 bases). The V end was cut by 4 bases, the J end by 7 bases, with 8 bases between. CDR1 is SGHNT and CDR2 is YENEEA in the germline V gene. The CDR3 is 12 residues long. CDR3 residues: CASSWGVNEQFF. The CDR3 nucleotides read TGTGCCAGCAGCTGGGGGGTAAATGAGCAGTTCTTC.

The chain is built from TRBV10-3 and TRBJ2-1; 13 positions match TRBD2. CDR3 length equals 14 residues. Germline CDR1 reads ENHRY; CDR2 reads SYGVKD. Trimming took 10 bases from V and 4 from J; bases not matched to a gene: 4. The CDR3 reads CATGGLAGYNEQFF. Written as DNA, the CDR3 is TGTGCCACCGGGGGACTAGCGGGGTACAATGAGCAGTTCTTC.

This sequence joins TRBV25-1 and TRBJ2-3, with 7 bases that match TRBD2. The CDR3 is 13 amino acids. Germline values: CDR1 MGHDK, CDR2 SYGVNS. In DNA, the CDR3 is TGTGCTAGTCCGGGGGGTCGCACAGATACGCAGTATTTT. Protein: CASPGGRTDTQYF. The full variable domain, in which reference TRBV25-1 and TRBJ2-3 provide the parts outside the CDR3, is EADIYQTPRYLVIGTGKKITLECSQTMGHDKMYWYQQDPGMELHLIHYSYGVNSTEKGDLSSESTVSRIRTEHFPLTLESARPSHTSQYLCASPGGRTDTQYFGPGTRLTVL.

The rearrangement uses TRBV27 and TRBJ2-3, with 8 positions matching TRBD2. Germline V gene sequence: CDR1 MNHEY, CDR2 SMNVEV (reference sequence). Unmatched junction bases numbered 11, after V lost 5 bases and J lost 4 bases. The CDR3 loop spans 16 amino acids. The chain's CDR3 is CASSPLGAGGSDTQYF. The CDR3 coding sequence is TGTGCCAGCAGTCCACTGGGGGCGGGGGGATCAGATACGCAGTATTTT.

The chain combines TRBV11-3 with TRBJ2-7; D is unclear. The CDR3 contains 14 residues. Per the germline V gene, CDR1 is SGHNT and CDR2 is YENEEA. V was cut by 1 base and J by 3 bases, with 10 bases left in between. The chain's CDR3 is CASSLGGGYYEQYF. The CDR3, as DNA: TGTGCCAGCAGCTTAGGTGGCGGTTACTACGAGCAGTACTTC.

In this sample, this clone turned up once. The rearrangement uses TRBV28 and TRBJ1-4, with 8 bases identical to TRBD1. The CDR3 has 15 amino acids. With 3 bases clipped from V and 4 bases from J, the junction kept 4 bases outside the gene matches. Germline V gene sequence: CDR1 MDHEN, CDR2 SYDVKM. The CDR3 spells CASSFFGQGNEKLFF. CDR3 bases: TGTGCCAGCAGTTTTTTTGGACAGGGTAATGAAAAACTGTTTTTT. Full variable domain (missing parts from reference TRBV28 and TRBJ1-4): DVKVTQSSRYLVKRTGEKVFLECVQDMDHENMFWYRQDPGLGLRLIYFSYDVKMKEKGDIPEGYSVSREKKERFSLILESASTNQTSMYLCASSFFGQGNEKLFFGSGTQLSVL.

The chain recombines TRBV5-5 with TRBJ2-3; 9 nucleotides match TRBD2. CDR1 SGHKS and CDR2 YYEKEE come from the germline V gene (reference sequence). V shed 0 bases and J 5 bases; nucleotides not matched to a gene: 4. The CDR3 contains 15 residues. The CDR3 DNA reads TGTGCCAGCAGCTTGGGGGCTAGCGGGGTAGATACGCAGTATTTT. It yields the protein CASSLGASGVDTQYF.

The J gene is TRBJ2-1, the V gene TRBV11-1; TRBD2 might be the D (5 bases). Germline CDR1 SGHAT, CDR2 FQDESV (reference sequence). The CDR3 length is 14 residues. V lost 7 bases, J lost 2 bases, and 12 bases lay in between. The DNA for the CDR3 is TGTGCCAGCACCCGGCCTAGCACCTACAATGAGCAGTTCTTC. The encoded protein is CASTRPSTYNEQFF.

This clone was detected only a few times. V usage is TRBV11-2 and J usage is TRBJ2-7; D uncertain. Deletions cut 1 base from V and 2 bases from J, with 9 bases between. The CDR3 is 14 residues long. The germline V gene has CDR1 SGHAT and CDR2 FQNNGV. This chain's CDR3 is CASSLAWPTYEQYF. DNA for the CDR3: TGTGCCAGCAGCTTAGCATGGCCCACCTACGAGCAGTACTTC.

This sequence joins TRBV6-5 and TRBJ1-6, with 10 nucleotides matching TRBD1. This CDR3 has 15 residues. V shed 2 bases and J 7 bases; nucleotides not matched to a gene: 2. CDR1 and CDR2 from the germline V gene are MNHEY and SVGAGI. For the CDR3, the DNA is TGTGCCAGCAGTTACAGGGACAGGGGCAATTCACCCCTCCACTTT. It translates to CASSYRDRGNSPLHF.

This clone occurred a few times. The chain joins TRBV28 to TRBJ2-1, with D possibly TRBD1 on 6 matching bases. The CDR3 is made up of 15 amino acids. V shed 5 bases and J shed 3 bases, with 14 bases lying between them. CDR1 and CDR2 from the germline V gene are MDHEN and SYDVKM. This CDR3 reads CASSKQGLGYNEQFF. The CDR3 DNA follows: TGTGCCAGCAGTAAACAGGGTCTAGGCTACAATGAGCAGTTCTTC.

Only a few counts were recorded for this clone. The chain couples TRBV30 to TRBJ1-3; no reliable D call. The V and J ends lost 2 bases and 0 bases respectively, with 11 bases between them. The CDR3 covers 15 residues. The germline gives CDR1 GTSNPN, CDR2 SVGIG (reference sequence). The CDR3 sequence: CAWSPGYGSGNTIYF. The CDR3 DNA reads as TGTGCCTGGAGTCCGGGGTACGGCTCTGGAAACACCATATATTTT.

The chain is built from TRBV18 and TRBJ2-7; perhaps TRBD2 as D (6 bases). Per the germline V gene, CDR1 is KGHSH and CDR2 is LQKENI. CDR3 length: 15 amino acids. Trimming shortened V by 3 bases and J by 7 bases, and 19 bases separated the two germline ends. This CDR3 reads CASSPFGGALGEQYF. CDR3 nucleotide sequence: TGTGCCAGCTCACCTTTCGGCGGGGCCTTGGGGGAGCAGTACTTC.

The gene calls are TRBV9 and TRBJ2-2; 14 nucleotides match TRBD2. CDR3 length: 17 amino acids. J gave up 2 bases and V 4 bases, and 4 bases lay outside the gene matches. CDR1 SGDLS and CDR2 YYNGEE come from the germline V gene. CDR3 coding DNA: TGTGCCAGCAGCTCGACTAGCGGGGGGGCTAACACCGGGGAGCTGTTTTTT. It specifies CASSSTSGGANTGELFF.

The chain uses TRBV27 and TRBJ1-6; TRBD1 might be the D (6 bases). The ends were cut back, 4 bases at V and 7 bases at J, with 14 bases in the middle. The germline V gene has CDR1 MNHEY and CDR2 SMNVEV (reference sequence). The CDR3 extends over 15 amino acids. The DNA for the CDR3 is TGTGCCAGCAGTTGGCAGGGGTTAGGGAATTCACCCCTCCACTTT. Its protein is CASSWQGLGNSPLHF.

The chain has TRBV18 and TRBJ1-3; 7 bases fit TRBD1. V gave up 8 bases and J gave up 0 bases; unmatched junction bases: 7. This CDR3 region has 15 residues. Germline V lookup: CDR1 KGHSH, CDR2 LQKENI. The CDR3 protein is CASDGQDYSGNTIYF. The CDR3 region has the DNA TGTGCCAGCGACGGACAGGATTACTCTGGAAACACCATATATTTT.

The V and J genes are TRBV12-5 and TRBJ2-7; 13 bases align to TRBD2. Per the germline V gene, CDR1 is LGHNT and CDR2 is FRNRAP. The CDR3 has 17 residues. Losses at the gene ends were 1 base for V and 1 base for J; bases not matched to a gene: 4. The CDR3 loop reads CASGLALTSGGSYEQYF. CDR3 in DNA: TGTGCTAGTGGTTTGGCCTTGACTAGCGGGGGGTCCTACGAGCAGTACTTC.

This chain uses TRBV11-1 with TRBJ2-4, with 10 bases that match TRBD1. Trimming removed 0 bases from V and 11 bases from J; junction bases left unmatched: 10. Germline V CDR1 and CDR2: SGHAT, FQDESV (reference sequence). The CDR3 spans 16 residues. CDR3 in DNA: TGTGCCAGCAGCTTAGCGGTCCCGGGACAGGGGTCGGTTCAGTACTTC. Translation: CASSLAVPGQGSVQYF.

This chain links TRBV19 with TRBJ1-1; a possible D gene is TRBD1 (5 bases). The ends were cut back, 8 bases at V and 0 bases at J, with 16 bases in the middle. CDR3 length equals 15 residues. Germline values: CDR1 LNHDA, CDR2 SQIVND (reference sequence). The DNA of the CDR3 is TGTGCCAGTTCTAGTAGGGGCGGTCTGAACACTGAAGCTTTCTTT. It encodes CASSSRGGLNTEAFF. Filled out from reference TRBV19 and TRBJ1-1, the complete variable domain reads DGGITQSPKYLFRKEGQNVTLSCEQNLNHDAMYWYRQDPGQGLRLIYYSQIVNDFQKGDIAEGYSVSREKKESFPLTVTSAQKNPTAFYLCASSSRGGLNTEAFFGQGTRLTVV.